This T cell receptor (beta chain) was profiled in a study of human T cells and chemical hapten exposure. Regarding time point: healthy volunteer bleed at 6 weeks. Unfractionated whole blood yielded total RNA. Per the original data handling: Between 23,224 and 690,600 TCRs appeared in each sample, and the median stood at 95,638. TCRdb re-analysed the RACE reads in MiXCR, keeping a single row per CDR3 protein. The V and J calls reflect TCRdb's pipeline rather than the authors' work. The sample includes approximately 34,000 distinct CDR3 sequences, 5.5% of them seen just once. This clonotype occurred a few times. A read error may produce the germline difference seen at one junction end. This CDR3 has 14 residues. Germline CDR1 reads MDHEN; CDR2 reads SYDVKM.

This TCR derives from a human donor in good health. Some clones in this sample may be carry-over from other donors' samples. J is TRBJ1-2 and V is TRBV28, with 7 bases matching TRBD1. The sample consisted of whole blood. CDR3 region: CATSEGQINYGYTF. CDR3 bases: TGTGCCACCAGTGAGGGACAGATAAACTATGGCTACACCTTC.